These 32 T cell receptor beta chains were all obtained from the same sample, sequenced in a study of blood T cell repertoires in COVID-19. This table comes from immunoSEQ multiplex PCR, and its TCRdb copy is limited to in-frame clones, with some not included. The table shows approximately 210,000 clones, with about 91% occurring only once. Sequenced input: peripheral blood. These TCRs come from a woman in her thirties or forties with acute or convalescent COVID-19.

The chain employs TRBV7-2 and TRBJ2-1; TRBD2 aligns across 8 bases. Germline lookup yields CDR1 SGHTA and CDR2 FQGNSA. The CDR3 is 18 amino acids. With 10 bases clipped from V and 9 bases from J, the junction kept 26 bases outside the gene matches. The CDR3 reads CATPRMGRGGTPGREQFF. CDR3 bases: TGTGCCACCCCTAGGATGGGACGGGGGGGCACTCCAGGGCGTGAGCAGTTCTTC.

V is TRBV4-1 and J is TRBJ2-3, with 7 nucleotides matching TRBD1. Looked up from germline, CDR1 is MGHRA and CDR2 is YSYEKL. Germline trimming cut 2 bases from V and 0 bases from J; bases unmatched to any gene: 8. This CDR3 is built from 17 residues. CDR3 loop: CASSQPADRYSTDTQYF. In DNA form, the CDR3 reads TGCGCCAGCAGCCAACCTGCGGACAGGTATAGCACAGATACGCAGTATTTT.

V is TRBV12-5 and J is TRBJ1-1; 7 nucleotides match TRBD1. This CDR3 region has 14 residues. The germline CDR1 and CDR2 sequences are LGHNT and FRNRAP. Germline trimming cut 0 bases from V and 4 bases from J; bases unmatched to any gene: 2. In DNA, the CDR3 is TGTGCTAGTGGTTTGGTTGCAGGGGGCACTGAAGCTTTCTTT. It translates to CASGLVAGGTEAFF.

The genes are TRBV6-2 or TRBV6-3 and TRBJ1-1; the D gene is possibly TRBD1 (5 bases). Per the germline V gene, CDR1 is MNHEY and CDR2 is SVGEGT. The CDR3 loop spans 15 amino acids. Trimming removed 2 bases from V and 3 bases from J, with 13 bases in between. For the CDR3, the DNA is TGTGCCAGCAGTTACGGGGCGGAGTCTGACACTGAAGCTTTCTTT. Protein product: CASSYGAESDTEAFF.

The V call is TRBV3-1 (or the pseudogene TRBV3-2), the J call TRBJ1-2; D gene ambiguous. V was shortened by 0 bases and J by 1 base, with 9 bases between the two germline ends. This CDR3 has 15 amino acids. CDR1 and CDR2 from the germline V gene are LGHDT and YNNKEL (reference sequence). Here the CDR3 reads CASSQDSGINYGYTF. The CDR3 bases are TGTGCCAGCAGCCAAGACTCGGGGATTAACTATGGCTACACCTTC.

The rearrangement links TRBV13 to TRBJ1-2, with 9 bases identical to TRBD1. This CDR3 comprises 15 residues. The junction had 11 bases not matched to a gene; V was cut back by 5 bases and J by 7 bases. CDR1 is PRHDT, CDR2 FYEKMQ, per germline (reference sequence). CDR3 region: CASSPAKDRGGGYTF. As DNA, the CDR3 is TGTGCCAGCAGCCCCGCTAAGGACAGGGGAGGTGGCTACACCTTC.

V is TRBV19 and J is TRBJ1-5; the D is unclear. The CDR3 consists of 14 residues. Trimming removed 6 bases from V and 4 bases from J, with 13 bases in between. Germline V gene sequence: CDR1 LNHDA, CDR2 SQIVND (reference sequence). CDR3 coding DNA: TGTGCCAGTAGGGGCGTTGTAACGAATCAGCCCCAGCATTTT. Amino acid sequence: CASRGVVTNQPQHF.

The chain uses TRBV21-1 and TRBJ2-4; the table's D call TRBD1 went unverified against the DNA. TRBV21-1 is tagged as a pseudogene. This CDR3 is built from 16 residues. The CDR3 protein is CASSNPPWDRENIQYF. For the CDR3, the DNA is TGTGCCAGCAGCAATCCCCCTTGGGACAGGGAGAACATTCAGTACTTC.

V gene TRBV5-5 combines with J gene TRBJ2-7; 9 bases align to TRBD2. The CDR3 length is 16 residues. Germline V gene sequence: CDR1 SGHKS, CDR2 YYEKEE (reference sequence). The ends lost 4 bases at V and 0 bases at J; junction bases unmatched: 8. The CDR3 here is CASSPLAGEFSYEQYV. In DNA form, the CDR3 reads TGTGCCAGCAGCCCTTTAGCGGGGGAGTTCTCCTACGAGCAGTACGTC.

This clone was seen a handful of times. The CDR3 sequence is CASSSNGAGGNTEAFF. The CDR3 DNA sequence: TGCGCCAGCAGCTCCAATGGTGCAGGGGGGAACACTGAAGCTTTCTTT. V and J are TRBV5-1 and TRBJ1-1, with 7 bases fitting TRBD1. J lost 1 base, V lost 3 bases, and 9 bases had no gene match. Germline lookup yields CDR1 SGHRS and CDR2 YFSETQ. The CDR3 runs to 16 residues.

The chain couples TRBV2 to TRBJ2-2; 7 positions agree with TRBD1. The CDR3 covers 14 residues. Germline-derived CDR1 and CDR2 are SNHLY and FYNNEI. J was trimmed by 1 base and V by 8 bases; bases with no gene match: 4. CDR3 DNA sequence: TGTGCCAGCCAACGGACAGGGAACACCGGGGAGCTGTTTTTT. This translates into CASQRTGNTGELFF. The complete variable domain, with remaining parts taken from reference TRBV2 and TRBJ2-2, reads EPEVTQTPSHQVTQMGQEVILRCVPISNHLYFYWYRQILGQKVEFLVSFYNNEISEKSEIFDDQFSVERPDGSNFTLKIRSTKLEDSAMYFCASQRTGNTGELFFGEGSRLTVL.

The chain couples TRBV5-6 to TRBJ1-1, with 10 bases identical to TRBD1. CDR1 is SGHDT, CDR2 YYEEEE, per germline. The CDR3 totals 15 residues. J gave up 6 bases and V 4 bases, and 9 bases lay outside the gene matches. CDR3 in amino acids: CASSPSIGTGAEAFF. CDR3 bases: TGTGCCAGCAGCCCCTCCATCGGGACAGGGGCTGAAGCTTTCTTT.

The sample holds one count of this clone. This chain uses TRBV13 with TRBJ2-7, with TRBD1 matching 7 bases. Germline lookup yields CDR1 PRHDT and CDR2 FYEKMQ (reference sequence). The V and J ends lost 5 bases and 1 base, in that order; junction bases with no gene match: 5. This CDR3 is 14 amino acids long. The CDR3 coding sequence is TGTGCCAGCAGCCGACAGGGATTTTCCTACGAGCAGTACGTC. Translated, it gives CASSRQGFSYEQYV.

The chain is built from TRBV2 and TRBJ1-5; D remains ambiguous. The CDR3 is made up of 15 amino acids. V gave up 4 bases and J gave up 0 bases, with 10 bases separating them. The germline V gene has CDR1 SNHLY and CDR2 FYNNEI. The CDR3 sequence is CASSVNGYSNQPQHF. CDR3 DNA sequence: TGTGCCAGCAGTGTGAACGGTTATAGCAATCAGCCCCAGCATTTT.

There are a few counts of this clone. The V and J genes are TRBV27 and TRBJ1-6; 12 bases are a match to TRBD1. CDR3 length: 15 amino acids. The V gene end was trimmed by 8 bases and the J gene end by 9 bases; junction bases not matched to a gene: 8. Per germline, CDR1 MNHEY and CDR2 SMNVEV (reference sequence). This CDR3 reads CASRRDRGPSSPLHF. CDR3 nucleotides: TGTGCCAGCCGAAGGGACAGGGGGCCCAGTTCACCCCTCCACTTT.

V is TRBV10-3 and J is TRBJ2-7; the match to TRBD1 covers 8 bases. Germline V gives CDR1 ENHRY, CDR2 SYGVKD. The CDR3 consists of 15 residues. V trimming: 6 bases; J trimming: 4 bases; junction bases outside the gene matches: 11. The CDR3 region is CAISVGQGTGYEQYV. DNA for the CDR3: TGTGCCATCAGCGTTGGACAGGGAACTGGGTACGAGCAGTACGTC.

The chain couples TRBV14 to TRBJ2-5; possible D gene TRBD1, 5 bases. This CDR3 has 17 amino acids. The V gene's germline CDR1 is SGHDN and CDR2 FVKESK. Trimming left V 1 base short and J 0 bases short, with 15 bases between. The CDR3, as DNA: TGTGCCAGCAGCCAAGCTGCTAGACAGACGTACCAAGAGACCCAGTACTTC. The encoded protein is CASSQAARQTYQETQYF. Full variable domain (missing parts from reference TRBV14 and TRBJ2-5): EAGVTQFPSHSVIEKGQTVTLRCDPISGHDNLYWYRRVMGKEIKFLLHFVKESKQDESGMPNNRFLAERTGGTYSTLKVQPAELEDSGVYFCASSQAARQTYQETQYFGPGTRLLVL.

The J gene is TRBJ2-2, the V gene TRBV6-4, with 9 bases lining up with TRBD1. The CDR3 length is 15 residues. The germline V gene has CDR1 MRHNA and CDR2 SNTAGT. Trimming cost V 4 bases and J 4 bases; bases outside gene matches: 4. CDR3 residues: CASSAGQGSTGELFF. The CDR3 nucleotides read TGTGCCAGCAGTGCCGGACAGGGGAGCACCGGGGAGCTGTTTTTT.

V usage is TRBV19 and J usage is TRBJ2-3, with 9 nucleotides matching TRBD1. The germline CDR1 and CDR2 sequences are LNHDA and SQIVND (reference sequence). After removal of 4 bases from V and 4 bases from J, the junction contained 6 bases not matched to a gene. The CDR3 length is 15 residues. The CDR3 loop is CASSKDRGHSDTQYF. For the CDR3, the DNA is TGTGCCAGTAGTAAGGACAGGGGCCACTCAGATACGCAGTATTTT. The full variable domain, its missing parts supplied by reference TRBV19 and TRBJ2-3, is DGGITQSPKYLFRKEGQNVTLSCEQNLNHDAMYWYRQDPGQGLRLIYYSQIVNDFQKGDIAEGYSVSREKKESFPLTVTSAQKNPTAFYLCASSKDRGHSDTQYFGPGTRLTVL.

As DNA, the CDR3 is TGTGCCAGCAGTTCCTGGGCAGGGATGAATGGCTACACCTTC. Its translation: CASSSWAGMNGYTF. This chain connects TRBV7-9 to TRBJ1-2, with TRBD1 as a possible D gene (5 bases). This CDR3 spans 14 amino acids. The V end lost 6 bases, the J end lost 6 bases, and 17 bases lay between the germline ends. Germline V gene sequence: CDR1 SEHNR, CDR2 FQNEAQ (reference sequence). The complete variable domain, with remaining parts taken from reference TRBV7-9 and TRBJ1-2, reads DTGVSQNPRHKITKRGQNVTFRCDPISEHNRLYWYRQTLGQGPEFLTYFQNEAQLEKSRLLSDRFSAERPKGSFSTLEIQRTEQGDSAMYLCASSSWAGMNGYTFGSGTRLTVV.

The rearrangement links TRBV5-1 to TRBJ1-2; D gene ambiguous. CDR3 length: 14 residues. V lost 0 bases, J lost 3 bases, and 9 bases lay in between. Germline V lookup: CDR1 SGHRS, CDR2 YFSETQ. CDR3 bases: TGCGCCAGCAGCTTGGAGCCGTCCGACTATGGCTACACCTTC. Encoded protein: CASSLEPSDYGYTF.

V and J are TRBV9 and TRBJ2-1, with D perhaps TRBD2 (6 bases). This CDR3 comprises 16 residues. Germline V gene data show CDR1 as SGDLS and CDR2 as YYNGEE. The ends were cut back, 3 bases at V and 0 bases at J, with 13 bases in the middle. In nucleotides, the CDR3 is TGTGCCAGCAGCGGGAGGGAGCGCTCCTCCTACAATGAGCAGTTCTTC. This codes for CASSGRERSSYNEQFF.

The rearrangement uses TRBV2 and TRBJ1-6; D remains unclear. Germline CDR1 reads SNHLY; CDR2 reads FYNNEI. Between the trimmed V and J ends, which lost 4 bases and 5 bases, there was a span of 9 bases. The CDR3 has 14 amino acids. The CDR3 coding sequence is TGTGCCAGCAGTGGGACCGGGAATAATTCACCCCTCCACTTT. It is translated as CASSGTGNNSPLHF.

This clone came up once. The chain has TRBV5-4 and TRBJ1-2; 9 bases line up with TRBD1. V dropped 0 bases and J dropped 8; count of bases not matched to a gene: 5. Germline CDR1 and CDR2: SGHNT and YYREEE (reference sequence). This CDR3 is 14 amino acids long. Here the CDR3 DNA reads TGTGCCAGCAGCTTGGGTGGGACAGGGTCGGGCTACACCTTC. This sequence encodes CASSLGGTGSGYTF.

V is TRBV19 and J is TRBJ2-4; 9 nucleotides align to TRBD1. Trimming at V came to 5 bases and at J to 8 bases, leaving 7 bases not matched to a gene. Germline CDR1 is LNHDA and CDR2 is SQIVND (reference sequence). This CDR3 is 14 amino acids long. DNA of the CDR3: TGTGCCAGTAGTGGGGGGACAGGGTTCGACATTCAGTACTTC. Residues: CASSGGTGFDIQYF.

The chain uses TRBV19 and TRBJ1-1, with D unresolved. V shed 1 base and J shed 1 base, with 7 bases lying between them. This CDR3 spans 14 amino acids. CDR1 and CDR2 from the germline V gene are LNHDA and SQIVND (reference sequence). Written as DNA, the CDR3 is TGTGCCAGTAGTATAGGAGGCGGGAACACTGAAGCTTTCTTT. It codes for CASSIGGGNTEAFF.

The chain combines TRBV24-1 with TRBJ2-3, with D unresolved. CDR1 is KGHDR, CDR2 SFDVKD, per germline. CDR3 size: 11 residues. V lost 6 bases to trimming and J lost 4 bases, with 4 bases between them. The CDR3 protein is CATSLADTQYF. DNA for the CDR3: TGTGCCACCAGTCTAGCAGATACGCAGTATTTT.

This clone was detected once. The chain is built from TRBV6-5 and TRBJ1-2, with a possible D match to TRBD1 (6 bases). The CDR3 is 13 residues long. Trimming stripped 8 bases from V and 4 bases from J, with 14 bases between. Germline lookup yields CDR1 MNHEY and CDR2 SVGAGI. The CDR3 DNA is TGTGCCAGCGGGGGGCGGGGGAGCTATGGCTACACCTTC. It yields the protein CASGGRGSYGYTF.

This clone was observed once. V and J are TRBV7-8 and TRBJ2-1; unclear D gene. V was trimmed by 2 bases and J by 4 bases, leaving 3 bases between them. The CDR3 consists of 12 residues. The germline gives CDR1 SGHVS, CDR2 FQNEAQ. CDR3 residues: CASSLTYNEQFF. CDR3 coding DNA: TGTGCCAGCAGCTTAACTTACAATGAGCAGTTCTTC.

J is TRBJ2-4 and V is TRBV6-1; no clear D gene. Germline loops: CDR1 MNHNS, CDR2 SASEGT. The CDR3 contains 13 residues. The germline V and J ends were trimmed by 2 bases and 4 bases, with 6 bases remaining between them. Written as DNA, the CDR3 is TGTGCCAGCAGTGAAAACAGTAAAAACATTCAGTACTTC. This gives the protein CASSENSKNIQYF.

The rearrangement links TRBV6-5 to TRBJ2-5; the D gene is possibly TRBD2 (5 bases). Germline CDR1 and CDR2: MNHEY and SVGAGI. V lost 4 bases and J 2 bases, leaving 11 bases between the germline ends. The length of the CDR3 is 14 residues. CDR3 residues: CASSSAGIQETQYF. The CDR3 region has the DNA TGTGCCAGCAGTTCAGCCGGGATTCAAGAGACCCAGTACTTC.

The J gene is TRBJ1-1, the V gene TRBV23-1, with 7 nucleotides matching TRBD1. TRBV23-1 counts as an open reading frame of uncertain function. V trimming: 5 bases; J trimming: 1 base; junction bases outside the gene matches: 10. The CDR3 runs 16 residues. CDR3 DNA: TGCGCCAGCAGTACCATGGACAGGAGCCGGAACACTGAAGCTTTCTTT. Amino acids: CASSTMDRSRNTEAFF.